This T cell receptor beta chain is drawn from a study of shared clonotypes between healthy human individuals. In the study overall: The plates for each donor numbered three CD4 naive, three CD4 memory, two CD8 naive and one CD8 memory.

Donors, healthy HIV-negative adults, lacked recent acute infections or vaccinations. Replicate PCRs for sorted subsets used about 200 ng DNA; this equaled tens of thousands of T cell genomes. Produced via immunoSEQ multiplex PCR; TCRdb's table is partial and in-frame only. Among 2.3 million or so clones listed, over 85% were seen once. Comments on this clone: The antigen is unknown.

Study results and limitations: Among non-shared clonotypes, generation probabilities were lower than among those shared by all four donors.

The germline V gene has CDR1 SGDLS and CDR2 YYNGEE. V gave up 3 bases and J gave up 8 bases, with 11 bases separating them. CDR3 length: 13 amino acids. The V and J genes are TRBV9 and TRBJ1-4, with D possibly being TRBD1 (6 bases). Specimen: naive CD4+ T cells from PBMCs. The subset is: CD45RA+ positively selected. This TCR came from a man aged 18-30 years in good health. Some clones in this sample may be carry-over from other donors' samples. The CDR3 sequence: CASSDRASEKLFF. CDR3 DNA: TGTGCCAGCAGCGACAGGGCATCAGAAAAACTGTTTTTT.